This T cell receptor beta chain was sequenced for a study of T cell repertoires in cytomegalovirus infection. With respect to this clonotype: The antigen remains undetermined.

TCRdb ran MiXCR on the reads and lists one entry per CDR3 protein. Of just over 450,000 distinct CDR3 sequences listed, under 55% are singletons. This CDR3 spans 14 amino acids. With 4 bases removed from V and 5 bases from J, the gap between germline ends came to 11 bases. From germline, CDR1 is MNHEY and CDR2 SMNVEV (reference sequence). The receptor's source is a human donor in good health (CMV status not recorded). Some clones in this sample may be carry-over from other donors' samples. Here the sequenced sample was cultured PBMCs, taken from culture after CMV antigen stimulation. The gene calls are TRBV27 and TRBJ2-2; the D call may be TRBD1 or TRBD2 (5 bases each). CDR3 in DNA: TGTGCCAGCAGTTCCTTTGGGGGAACCGGGGAGCTGTTTTTT. Amino acid sequence: CASSSFGGTGELFF.